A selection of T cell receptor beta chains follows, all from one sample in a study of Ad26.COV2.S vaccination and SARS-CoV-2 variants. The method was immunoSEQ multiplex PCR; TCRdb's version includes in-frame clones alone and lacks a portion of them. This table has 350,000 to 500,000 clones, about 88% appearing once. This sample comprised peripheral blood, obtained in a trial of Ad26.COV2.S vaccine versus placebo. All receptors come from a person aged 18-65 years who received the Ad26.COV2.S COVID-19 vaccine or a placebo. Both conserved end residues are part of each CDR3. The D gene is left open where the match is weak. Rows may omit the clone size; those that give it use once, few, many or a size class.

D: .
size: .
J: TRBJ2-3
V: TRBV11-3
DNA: TGTGCCAGCAGCTTAGGGGCGCAACCTACAGATACGCAGTATTTT
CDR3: CASSLGAQPTDTQYF

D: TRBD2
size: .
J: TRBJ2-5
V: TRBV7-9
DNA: TGTGCCAGCAGCTTAGTAGGGGACCAAGGACTAGCGGGATATTACTTC
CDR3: CASSLVGDQGLAGYYF

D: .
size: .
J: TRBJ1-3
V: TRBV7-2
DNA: TGTGCCAGCAGCCCATACTTAAAGGCAGGAAACACCATATATTTT
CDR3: CASSPYLKAGNTIYF

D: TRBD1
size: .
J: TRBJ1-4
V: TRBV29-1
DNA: TGCAGCGTTGTGGGACAGGGCGGGGTAAAACTGTTTTTT
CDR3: CSVVGQGGVKLFF

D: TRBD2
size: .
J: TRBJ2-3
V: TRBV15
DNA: TGTGCCACCAGCAGAGTTCATCCGGGGGGAGGAGATACGCAGTATTTT
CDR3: CATSRVHPGGGDTQYF

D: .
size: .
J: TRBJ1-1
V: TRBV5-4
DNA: TGTGCCAGCAGCCCTAGCCCCGCAGGCGATAACACTGAAGCTTTCTTT
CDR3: CASSPSPAGDNTEAFF

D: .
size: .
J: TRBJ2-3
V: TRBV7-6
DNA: TGTGCCAGCAGCTTGGGCCTTAACACAGATACGCAGTATTTT
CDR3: CASSLGLNTDTQYF

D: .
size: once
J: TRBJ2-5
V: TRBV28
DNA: TGTGCCAGCAGTTTTGGGGTCTCGCCGGCGGAGACCCAGTACTTC
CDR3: CASSFGVSPAETQYF

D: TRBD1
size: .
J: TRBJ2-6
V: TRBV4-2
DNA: TGTGCCAGCAGCCAAGAGACAGGGCCTGGGGCCAACGTCCTGACTTTC
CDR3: CASSQETGPGANVLTF

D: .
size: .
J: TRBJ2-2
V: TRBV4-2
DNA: TGTGCCAGCAGGAGGTCGCCTGAGGTCGGGGAGCTGTTTTTT
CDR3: CASRRSPEVGELFF

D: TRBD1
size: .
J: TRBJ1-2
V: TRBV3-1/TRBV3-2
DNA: TGTGCCAGCAGCCAAGCCGGGACAGGGGGCGACTATGGCTACACCTTC
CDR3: CASSQAGTGGDYGYTF

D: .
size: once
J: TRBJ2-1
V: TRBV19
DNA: TGTGCCAGTAGTACGGGCCCCAAGGGAGAGCAGTTCTTC
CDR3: CASSTGPKGEQFF

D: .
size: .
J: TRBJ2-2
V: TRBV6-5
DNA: TGTGCCAGCAGGCTCCCGAACACCGGGGAGCTGTTTTTT
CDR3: CASRLPNTGELFF

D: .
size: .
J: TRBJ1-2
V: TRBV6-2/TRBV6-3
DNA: TGTGCCAGCAGTTCCGCGGTTGGCTACACCTTC
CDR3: CASSSAVGYTF

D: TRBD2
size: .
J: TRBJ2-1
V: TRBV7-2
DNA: TGTGCCAGCAGCCCAGGGACTAGCGGCTACAATGAGCAGTTCTTC
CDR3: CASSPGTSGYNEQFF

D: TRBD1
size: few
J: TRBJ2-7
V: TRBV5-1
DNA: TGCGCCAGCAGCTGGGGGACAGACTCCTACGAGCAGTACTTC
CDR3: CASSWGTDSYEQYF

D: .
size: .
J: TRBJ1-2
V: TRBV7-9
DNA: TGTGCCAGCAGCTCTGGCACCATCTATGGCTACACCTTC
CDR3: CASSSGTIYGYTF

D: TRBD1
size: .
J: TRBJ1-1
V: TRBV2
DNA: TGTGCCAGCACCATAATGGGAGGGGGCTGTGCTGAAGCTTTCTTT
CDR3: CASTIMGGGCAEAFF

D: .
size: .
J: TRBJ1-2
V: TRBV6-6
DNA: TGTGCCAGCAACCCGACAGCTAACTATGGCTACACCTTC
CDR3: CASNPTANYGYTF

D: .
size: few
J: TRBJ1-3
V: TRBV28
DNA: TGTGCCAGCAGTCGGCCGGGGCAGCAACACTCTGGAAACACCATATATTTT
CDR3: CASSRPGQQHSGNTIYF

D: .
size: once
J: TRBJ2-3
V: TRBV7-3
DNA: TGTGCCAGCAGCCGTGACCTCACAGATACGCAGTATTTT
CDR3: CASSRDLTDTQYF

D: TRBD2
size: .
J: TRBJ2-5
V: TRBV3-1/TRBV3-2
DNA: TGTGCCAGCAGCCCCTCTGTACAGACTAGCGGGAGGGGCGGAGAGACCCAGTACTTC
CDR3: CASSPSVQTSGRGGETQYF

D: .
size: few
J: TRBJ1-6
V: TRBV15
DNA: TGTGCCACCAGCAGAGGACAGAGCTCCTATAATTCACCCCTCCACTTT
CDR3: CATSRGQSSYNSPLHF

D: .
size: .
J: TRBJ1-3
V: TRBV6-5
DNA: TGTGCCAGCAGTTACTCGTCGCCTGGAAACACCATATATTTT
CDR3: CASSYSSPGNTIYF

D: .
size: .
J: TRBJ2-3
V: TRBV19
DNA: TGTGCCAGTAGTCCCCATCGACGGCGAGTTACGCAGTATTTT
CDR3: CASSPHRRRVTQYF

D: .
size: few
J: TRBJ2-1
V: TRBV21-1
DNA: TGTGCCAGGGGGGGGCAGTTCTTC
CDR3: CARGGQFF

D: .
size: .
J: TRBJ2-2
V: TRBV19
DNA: TGTGCCAGTAGTATAGAGGCCAGGGTGACCGGGGAGCTGTTTTTT
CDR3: CASSIEARVTGELFF

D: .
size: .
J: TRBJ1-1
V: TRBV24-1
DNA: TGTGCCACCAGCGGTAAACAGGGTTTTGACACTGAAGCTTTCTTT
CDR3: CATSGKQGFDTEAFF

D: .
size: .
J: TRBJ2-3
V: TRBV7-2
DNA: TGTGCCAGCAGCTTATTGGGCTACACAGATACGCAGTATTTT
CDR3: CASSLLGYTDTQYF

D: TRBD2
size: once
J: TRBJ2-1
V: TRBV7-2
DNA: TGTGCCAGCAGCTCGCCATTGGTCCGGGGCGGGAGTAGGAACAATGAGCAGTTCTTC
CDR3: CASSSPLVRGGSRNNEQFF

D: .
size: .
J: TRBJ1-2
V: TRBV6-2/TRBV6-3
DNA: TGTGCCAGCAGTTACGAGGGACGAAGCAACTATGGCTACACCTTC
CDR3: CASSYEGRSNYGYTF

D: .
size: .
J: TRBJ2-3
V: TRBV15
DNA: TGTGCCACCAGCAGAGATCGGTGGACACTAGACGATACGCAGTATTTT
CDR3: CATSRDRWTLDDTQYF

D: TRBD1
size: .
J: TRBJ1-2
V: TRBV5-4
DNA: TGTGCCAGCAGCTCCTTACAGGGGGCGCGGGCTTATGGCTACACCTTC
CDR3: CASSSLQGARAYGYTF

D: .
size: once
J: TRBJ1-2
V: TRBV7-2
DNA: TGTGCCAGCAGCTCAGGGTTTAGAACTAACTATGGCTACACCTTC
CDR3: CASSSGFRTNYGYTF

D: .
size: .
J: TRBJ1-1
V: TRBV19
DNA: TGTGCCAGTAGCCATAGGGGGACACGGGTGTCTGTAACTGAAGCTTTCTTT
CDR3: CASSHRGTRVSVTEAFF

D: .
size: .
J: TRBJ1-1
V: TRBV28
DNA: TGTGCCCGTCCTGAGAGGGGCACTGAAGCTTTCTTT
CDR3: CARPERGTEAFF

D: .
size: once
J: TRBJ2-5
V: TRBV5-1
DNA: TGCGCCAGCAGCCCGGGCGGCCAAGAGACCCAGTACTTC
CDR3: CASSPGGQETQYF

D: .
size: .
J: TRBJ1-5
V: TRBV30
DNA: TGTGCCTGGAGTGACACGGGAACAAGGGGGCCCCAGCATTTT
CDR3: CAWSDTGTRGPQHF

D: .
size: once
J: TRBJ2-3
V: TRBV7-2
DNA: TGTGCCAGCAGCTTAGAACCACAGAATACGCAGTATTTT
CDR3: CASSLEPQNTQYF

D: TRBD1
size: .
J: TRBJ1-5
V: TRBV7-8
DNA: TGTGCCAGCAGTAGCGACAGGGGGTATCAGCCCCAGCATTTT
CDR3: CASSSDRGYQPQHF

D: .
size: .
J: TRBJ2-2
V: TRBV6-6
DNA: TGTGCCAGCACAGACGGGGGTCATGGCCCCGGGGAGCTGTTTTTT
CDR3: CASTDGGHGPGELFF

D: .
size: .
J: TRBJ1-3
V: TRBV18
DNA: TGTGCCAGCTCACCACCCGGGACCAGCTCTGGAAACACCATATATTTT
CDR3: CASSPPGTSSGNTIYF

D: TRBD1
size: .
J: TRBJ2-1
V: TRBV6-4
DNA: TGTGCCAGCAGTGACTCAGCGGACAGGGGGGATGAGCAGTTCTTC
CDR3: CASSDSADRGDEQFF

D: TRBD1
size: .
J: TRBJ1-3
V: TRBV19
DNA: TGTGCCAGTAGCCCTACCAGGGGGCTAGAGTCTGGAAACACCATATATTTT
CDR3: CASSPTRGLESGNTIYF

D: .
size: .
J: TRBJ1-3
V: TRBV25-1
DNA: TGTGCCAGCAGTGACCGGTCCTACTCTGGAAACACCATATATTTT
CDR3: CASSDRSYSGNTIYF